A single sample gave rise to the 21 T cell receptor beta chains below, sequenced in a study of blood T cells in healthy people across ages. A second PCR, run for about 7 to 11 cycles, used a sample-barcoded 5' primer plus a J-beta primer mix. TCRdb redid the calling of the 5' RACE reads with MiXCR, one entry per CDR3 protein. The sample has roughly 560,000 distinct CDR3 sequences, approximately 25% seen once. This sample also appeared in a second study, on T cells of mothers and their children.

Sequencing used blood. These receptors were taken from a boy aged 5-17 years in good health.

This clonotype was seen a few times. The DNA of the CDR3 is TGCAGTGCCGGTCCGGGTGGTCAAGAGACCCAGTACTTC. Residues: CSAGPGGQETQYF. The chain links TRBV20-1 to TRBJ2-5; no clear D. The germline CDR1 and CDR2 sequences are DFQATT and SNEGSKA (reference sequence). Trimming removed 6 bases from V and 2 bases from J, with 13 bases in between. The CDR3 runs to 13 residues.

The chain is built from TRBV20-1 and TRBJ2-7; possibly TRBD1 for D (5 bases). The CDR3 has 14 residues. The V gene's germline CDR1 is DFQATT and CDR2 SNEGSKA (reference sequence). V was trimmed by 5 bases and J by 0 bases, leaving 14 bases between them. CDR3 loop: CSAADRQSSYEQYF. The CDR3 coding sequence is TGCAGTGCTGCAGACAGACAATCCTCCTACGAGCAGTACTTC.

This clonotype turned up a few times. The gene calls are TRBV7-2 and TRBJ1-2; TRBD1 agrees at 7 bases. The CDR3 runs 14 residues. Germline CDR1 SGHTA, CDR2 FQGNSA. Trimming at V came to 7 bases and at J to 2 bases, leaving 7 bases not matched to a gene. CDR3 coding DNA: TGTGCCAGCAATCTAAAGGGGGCCAACTATGGCTACACCTTC. It is translated as CASNLKGANYGYTF.

This clonotype was observed a few times. The CDR3 protein is CASSHPLGSTGPQTDTQYF. CDR3 coding DNA: TGCGCCAGCAGCCACCCCTTGGGATCGACAGGGCCCCAGACAGATACGCAGTATTTT. V and J are TRBV4-1 and TRBJ2-3; 7 nucleotides agree with TRBD1. J lost 3 bases, V lost 3 bases, and 18 bases had no gene match. CDR3 length equals 19 residues. CDR1 is MGHRA, CDR2 YSYEKL, per germline.

This clonotype was seen only a few times. V gene TRBV27 combines with J gene TRBJ2-5; TRBD1 matches 8 bases. The DNA matches TRBJ2-7 better at its end, which makes the J call doubtful. This CDR3 is built from 17 residues. The germline gives CDR1 MNHEY, CDR2 SMNVEV (reference sequence). The CDR3 reads CASSPVPGQVTTYEQYF. The CDR3, as DNA: TGTGCCAGCAGTCCTGTCCCGGGACAGGTTACAACCTACGAGCAGTACTTC.

The genes are TRBV11-2 and TRBJ2-5, with 7 bases identical to TRBD2. In germline, CDR1 is SGHAT, CDR2 FQNNGV. The CDR3 consists of 13 residues. V lost 3 bases and J lost 5; bases outside the gene matches: 3. The DNA for the CDR3 is TGTGCCAGCAGCTTCGGGGGGTACGAGACCCAGTACTTC. Its protein is CASSFGGYETQYF.

The chain joins TRBV7-9 to TRBJ1-2; D is ambiguous. The CDR3 runs 14 residues. Per germline, CDR1 SEHNR and CDR2 FQNEAQ (reference sequence). V was cut by 5 bases and J by 0 bases, with 10 bases left in between. The CDR3: CASSPRTANYGYTF. For the CDR3, the DNA is TGTGCCAGCAGCCCCCGGACTGCTAACTATGGCTACACCTTC.

V usage is TRBV5-1 and J usage is TRBJ2-3, with 9 bases identical to TRBD2. The trim removed 5 bases at V and 2 bases at J, leaving 3 bases unmatched. CDR1 is SGHRS, CDR2 YFSETQ, per germline. This CDR3 contains 14 residues. CDR3 in DNA: TGCGCCAGCAGAAAGCGGGGGGACACAGATACGCAGTATTTT. It is translated as CASRKRGDTDTQYF.

The CDR3 coding sequence is TGTGCCAGCACCCTAGGATATGAGCAGTTCTTC. Translated, it gives CASTLGYEQFF. V gene TRBV6-2 or TRBV6-3 combines with J gene TRBJ2-5; D is undetermined. With the DNA end fitting TRBJ2-1 better, the J assignment may be wrong. Germline assignment: CDR1 MNHEY and CDR2 SVGEGT. The CDR3 has 11 residues.

The chain is built from TRBV28 and TRBJ2-5; 8 bases align to TRBD2. Germline CDR1 and CDR2: MDHEN and SYDVKM. The length of the CDR3 is 14 residues. With 5 bases clipped from V and 4 bases from J, the junction kept 6 bases outside the gene matches. The CDR3 DNA reads as TGTGCCAGCAGTGCCTCCCGGGGGGGAGAGACCCAGTACTTC. This sequence encodes CASSASRGGETQYF.

This clonotype has more than one count but fewer than ten. This chain links TRBV28 with TRBJ1-4; the D is unclear. The CDR3 spans 15 residues. Trimming left V 6 bases short and J 8 bases short, with 19 bases between. CDR1 and CDR2 (germline): MDHEN, SYDVKM. Here the CDR3 DNA reads TGTGCCAGCAGCCCCGCCCCAGGCGGCGGGGAAAAACTGTTTTTT. Protein sequence: CASSPAPGGGEKLFF.

This sequence joins TRBV6-2 or TRBV6-3 and TRBJ2-5; the match to TRBD2 covers 10 bases. The tail of the sequence fits TRBJ2-7 better, so the J call may be wrong. Germline lookup yields CDR1 MNHEY and CDR2 SVGEGT. CDR3 length equals 14 residues. The CDR3 DNA reads as TGTGCCAGCAGTCTAGCGGGAGTGTTCCACGAGCAGTACTTC. The encoded protein is CASSLAGVFHEQYF.

The chain couples TRBV7-9 to TRBJ2-7; 11 bases are shared with TRBD1. From germline, CDR1 is SEHNR and CDR2 FQNEAQ (reference sequence). V lost 10 bases, J lost 1 base, and 3 bases stayed unmatched. This CDR3 has 13 residues. CDR3: CATGQGASYEQYF. The CDR3 nucleotides read TGTGCCACCGGACAGGGGGCGTCCTACGAGCAGTACTTC.

Only a few counts were recorded for this clonotype. This sequence joins TRBV28 and TRBJ2-2; D possibly corresponds to TRBD2 (5 bases). Trimming stripped 6 bases from V and 2 bases from J, with 13 bases between. Germline-derived CDR1 and CDR2 are MDHEN and SYDVKM. This CDR3 is 15 amino acids long. CDR3 loop: CASRMSGYNTGELFF. The CDR3 coding sequence is TGTGCCAGCAGGATGAGCGGATATAACACCGGGGAGCTGTTTTTT.

This rearrangement joins TRBV21-1 to TRBJ1-1; the table calls TRBD1, which could not be checked here. TRBV21-1 is designated a pseudogene. The CDR3 covers 15 residues. The CDR3 reads CASSNRDRMNTEAFF. Written as DNA, the CDR3 is TGTGCCAGCAGCAACCGGGACAGAATGAACACTGAAGCTTTCTTT.

V and J are TRBV3-1 and TRBJ2-5; 10 bases map to TRBD2. The J call may be incorrect, as the DNA end agrees better with TRBJ2-1. The CDR3 sequence is 17 residues long. From germline, CDR1 is LGHDT and CDR2 YNNKEL (reference sequence). The CDR3 sequence: CASSQSMSGGAYNEQFF. The CDR3 DNA follows: TGTGCCAGCAGCCAATCCATGAGCGGGGGGGCCTACAATGAGCAGTTCTTC.

This clonotype was seen a handful of times. The rearrangement joins TRBV7-8 to TRBJ2-1; D might be TRBD1 (5 bases). The CDR3 contains 14 residues. Trimming shortened V by 4 bases and J by 4 bases, and 11 bases separated the two germline ends. Germline-derived CDR1 and CDR2 are SGHVS and FQNEAQ. CDR3 amino acids: CASSSNQGYNEQFF. The DNA of the CDR3 is TGTGCCAGCAGCTCGAATCAGGGTTACAATGAGCAGTTCTTC.

The chain couples TRBV4-1 to TRBJ2-3; 12 positions match TRBD2. Germline V gene sequence: CDR1 MGHRA, CDR2 YSYEKL. The CDR3 totals 18 residues. The junction had 12 bases not matched to a gene; V was cut back by 4 bases and J by 4 bases. CDR3 in DNA: TGCGCCAGCAGCCCATTCACGCGACTAGCGGGAGAGGCAGATACGCAGTATTTT. This gives the protein CASSPFTRLAGEADTQYF.

This clonotype has ten or more counts. The V gene is TRBV29-1, the J gene TRBJ1-2; maybe TRBD1 (5 bases). Germline loops: CDR1 SQVTM, CDR2 ANQGSEA. The CDR3 is 11 residues long. With 6 bases removed from V and 5 bases from J, the gap between germline ends came to 10 bases. CDR3 loop: CSVWAGYGYTF. In nucleotides, the CDR3 is TGCAGCGTCTGGGCAGGGTATGGCTACACCTTC.

This clonotype was detected only once. The chain has TRBV7-9 and TRBJ2-5; maybe TRBD1 (6 bases). The CDR3 extends over 15 amino acids. Germline V CDR1 and CDR2: SEHNR, FQNEAQ (reference sequence). Trimming took 2 bases from V and 3 from J, leaving 13 bases between them. The CDR3 nucleotides are TGTGCCAGCAGCTTATTGCGGACAGCAGAAGAGACCCAGTACTTC. It is translated as CASSLLRTAEETQYF.

A few counts support this clonotype. The J gene is TRBJ1-5, the V gene TRBV6-1; D remains unclear. Per germline, CDR1 MNHNS and CDR2 SASEGT. This CDR3 spans 12 amino acids. V lost 3 bases to trimming and J lost 9 bases, with 9 bases between them. The CDR3: CASSDGLSPQHF. The CDR3 DNA reads TGTGCCAGCAGTGACGGCCTCTCGCCCCAGCATTTT.